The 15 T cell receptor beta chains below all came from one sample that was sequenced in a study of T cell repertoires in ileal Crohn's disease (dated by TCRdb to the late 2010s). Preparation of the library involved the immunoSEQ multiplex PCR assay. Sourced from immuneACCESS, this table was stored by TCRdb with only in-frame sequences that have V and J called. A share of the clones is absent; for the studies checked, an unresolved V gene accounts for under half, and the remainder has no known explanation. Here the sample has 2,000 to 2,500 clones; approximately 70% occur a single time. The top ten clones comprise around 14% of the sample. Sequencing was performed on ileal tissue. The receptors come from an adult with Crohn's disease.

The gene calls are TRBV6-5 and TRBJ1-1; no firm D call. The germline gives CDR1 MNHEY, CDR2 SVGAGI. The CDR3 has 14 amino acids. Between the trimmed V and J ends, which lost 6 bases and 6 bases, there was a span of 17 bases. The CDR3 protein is CASSLHDQVAEAFF. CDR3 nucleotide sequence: TGTGCCAGCAGCCTCCACGACCAGGTGGCTGAAGCTTTCTTT.

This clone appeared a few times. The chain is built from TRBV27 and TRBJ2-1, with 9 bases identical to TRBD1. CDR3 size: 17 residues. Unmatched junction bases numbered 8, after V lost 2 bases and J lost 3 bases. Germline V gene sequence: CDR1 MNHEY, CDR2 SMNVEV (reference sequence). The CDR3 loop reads CASSLRWGQGLYNEQFF. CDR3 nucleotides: TGTGCCAGCAGTTTAAGATGGGGACAGGGACTCTACAATGAGCAGTTCTTC.

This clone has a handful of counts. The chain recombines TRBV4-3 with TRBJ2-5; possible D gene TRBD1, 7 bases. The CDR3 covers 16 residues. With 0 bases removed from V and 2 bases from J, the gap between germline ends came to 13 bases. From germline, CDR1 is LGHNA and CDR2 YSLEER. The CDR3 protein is CASSQDRRGPQETQYF. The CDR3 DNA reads TGCGCCAGCAGCCAAGATAGGAGGGGGCCACAAGAGACCCAGTACTTC.

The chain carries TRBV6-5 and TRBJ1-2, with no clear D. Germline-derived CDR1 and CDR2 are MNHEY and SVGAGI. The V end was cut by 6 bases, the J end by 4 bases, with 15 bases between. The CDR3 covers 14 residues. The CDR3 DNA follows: TGTGCCAGCAGGGTCGGGGTGGGAAGCTATGGCTACACCTTC. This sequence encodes CASRVGVGSYGYTF.

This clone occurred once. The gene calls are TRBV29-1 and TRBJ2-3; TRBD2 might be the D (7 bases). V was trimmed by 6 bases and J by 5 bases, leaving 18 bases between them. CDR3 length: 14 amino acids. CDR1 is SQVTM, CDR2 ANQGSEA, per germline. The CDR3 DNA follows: TGCAGCGTGGGTCGGGGGGCCGGGGGAGATACGCAGTATTTT. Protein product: CSVGRGAGGDTQYF.

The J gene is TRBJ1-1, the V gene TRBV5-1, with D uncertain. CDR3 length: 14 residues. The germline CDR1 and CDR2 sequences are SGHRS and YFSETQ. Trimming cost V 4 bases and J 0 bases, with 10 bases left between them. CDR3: CASSPTVMNTEAFF. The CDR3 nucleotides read TGCGCCAGCAGCCCAACAGTAATGAACACTGAAGCTTTCTTT.

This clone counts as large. The CDR3 region is CASSETAGGSYEQYF. In DNA, the CDR3 is TGTGCCAGCAGTGAAACGGCAGGGGGGAGCTACGAGCAGTACTTC. V and J are TRBV6-1 and TRBJ2-7; D might be TRBD1 (7 bases). Germline loops: CDR1 MNHNS, CDR2 SASEGT. The CDR3 contains 15 residues. The V and J ends lost 2 bases and 3 bases respectively, with 14 bases between them.

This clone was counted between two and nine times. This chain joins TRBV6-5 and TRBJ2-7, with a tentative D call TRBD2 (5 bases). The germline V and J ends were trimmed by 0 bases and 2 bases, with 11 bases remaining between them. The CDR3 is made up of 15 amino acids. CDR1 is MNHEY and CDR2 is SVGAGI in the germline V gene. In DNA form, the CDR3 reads TGTGCCAGCAGTTACTCTGAGAGGGCCCCCTACGAGCAGTACTTC. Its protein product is CASSYSERAPYEQYF.

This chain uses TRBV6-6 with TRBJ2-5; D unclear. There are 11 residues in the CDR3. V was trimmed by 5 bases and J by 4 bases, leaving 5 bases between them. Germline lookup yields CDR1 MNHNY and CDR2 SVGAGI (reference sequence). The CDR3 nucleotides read TGTGCCAGCAGTCACACAGAGACCCAGTACTTC. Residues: CASSHTETQYF.

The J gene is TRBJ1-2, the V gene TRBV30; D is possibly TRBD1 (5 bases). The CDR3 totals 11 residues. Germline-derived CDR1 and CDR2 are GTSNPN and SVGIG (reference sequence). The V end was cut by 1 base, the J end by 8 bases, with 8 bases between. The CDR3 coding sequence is TGTGCCTGGAGTGCGCCAGGGGGCTACACCTTC. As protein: CAWSAPGGYTF.

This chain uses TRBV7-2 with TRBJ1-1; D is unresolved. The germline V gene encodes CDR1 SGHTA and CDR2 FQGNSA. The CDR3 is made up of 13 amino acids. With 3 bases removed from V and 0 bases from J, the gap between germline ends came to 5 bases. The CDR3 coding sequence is TGTGCCAGCAGCTTTCAGGTGAACACTGAAGCTTTCTTT. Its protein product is CASSFQVNTEAFF.

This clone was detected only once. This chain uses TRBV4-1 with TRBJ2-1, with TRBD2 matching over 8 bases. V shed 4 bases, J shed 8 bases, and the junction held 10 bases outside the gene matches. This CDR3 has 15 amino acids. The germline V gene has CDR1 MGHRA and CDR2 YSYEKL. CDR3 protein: CASSPRTGGWDEQFF. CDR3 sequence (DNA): TGCGCCAGCAGCCCCAGGACGGGAGGGTGGGATGAGCAGTTCTTC.

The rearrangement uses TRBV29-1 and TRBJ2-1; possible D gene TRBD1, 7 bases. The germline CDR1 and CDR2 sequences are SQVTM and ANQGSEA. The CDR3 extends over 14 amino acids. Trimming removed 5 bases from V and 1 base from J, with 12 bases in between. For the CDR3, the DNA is TGCAGCGTTCGTGCAGGGGGGTCCTACAATGAGCAGTTCTTC. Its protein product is CSVRAGGSYNEQFF.

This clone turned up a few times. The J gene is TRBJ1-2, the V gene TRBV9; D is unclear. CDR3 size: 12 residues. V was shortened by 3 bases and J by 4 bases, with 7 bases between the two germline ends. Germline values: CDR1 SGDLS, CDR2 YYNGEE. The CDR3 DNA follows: TGTGCCAGCAGCGCCGGGTCCTATGGCTACACCTTC. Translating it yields CASSAGSYGYTF.

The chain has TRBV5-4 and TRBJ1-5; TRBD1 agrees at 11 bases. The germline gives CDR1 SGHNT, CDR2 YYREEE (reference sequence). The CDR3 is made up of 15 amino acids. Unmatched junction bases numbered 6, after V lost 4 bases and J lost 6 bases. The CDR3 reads CASSQEGQGGQPQHF. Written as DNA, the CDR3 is TGTGCCAGCAGCCAAGAGGGACAGGGGGGTCAGCCCCAGCATTTT.